This is a list of T cell receptor beta chains from one sample in a study of molecular identifiers for immune sequencing clone quantification. TCRdb recomputed calls from the PCR reads with MiXCR, one row per CDR3 protein. The sample has around 100,000 distinct CDR3 sequences; 30% to 45% are singletons. Material for sequencing was naive CD8+ T cells from blood, with Jurkat cell RNA spiked in. The receptors derive from a human donor in good health. Some libraries in this study had Jurkat cell RNA spiked in. The CDR3 runs from the conserved cysteine through the conserved F or W. The D gene is left open where the match is weak. Size tells how often a clone was seen (once, few, many) or the class of an expanded clone, and some rows leave it out.

j_call d_call cdr3_length clone_size v_call cdr3_nt cdr3_aa
TRBJ2-7 TRBD2 14 NA TRBV27 TGTGCCAGCAGTTGGACTAGCGGGCACTACGAGCAGTACTTC CASSWTSGHYEQYF
TRBJ2-7 NA 11 NA TRBV12-3/TRBV12-4 TGTGCCAGCAGTTTAACTGGGGCTGCGTACTTC CASSLTGAAYF
TRBJ2-3 NA 15 NA TRBV7-8 TGTGCCAGCAGCTATTTACGTCCAGAGGCAGATACGCAGTATTTT CASSYLRPEADTQYF
TRBJ2-4 NA 14 many TRBV2 TGTGCCAGCGAATACATTATCGGCGGTAACATTCAGTACTTC CASEYIIGGNIQYF
TRBJ1-2 NA 13 NA TRBV12-3/TRBV12-4 TGTGCCAGCAGTTGGCGGCAGGGCGAGGGCTACACCTTC CASSWRQGEGYTF
TRBJ2-7 NA 13 NA TRBV5-1 TGCGCCAGCAGCTGGAGGGATGGGTACGAGCAGTACTTC CASSWRDGYEQYF
TRBJ1-4 NA 15 NA TRBV7-2 TGTGCCAGCAGCTTAGGGGAGGGGGGGAATGAAAAACTGTTTTTT CASSLGEGGNEKLFF
TRBJ2-3 NA 12 NA TRBV20-1 TGCAGCACGACGGGCGGATACCCTAACCAGTATTTT CSTTGGYPNQYF
TRBJ2-4 NA 15 many TRBV5-1 TGCGCCAGCAGCTTGATTCCTCAAGACAAGGACATTCAGTACTTC CASSLIPQDKDIQYF
TRBJ2-6 NA 15 NA TRBV6-5 TGTGCCACCCACCCATATATCTCTGGGGCCAACGTCCTGACTTTC CATHPYISGANVLTF
TRBJ2-7 NA 12 many TRBV29-1 TGCAGCGCCGGCCAGGGCCCCTCCGAGCAGTACTTC CSAGQGPSEQYF
TRBJ2-3 NA 15 NA TRBV6-5 TGTGCCACTCGGGACCTAGCGTCTAGCACAGATACGCAGTATTTT CATRDLASSTDTQYF
TRBJ2-4 NA 15 NA TRBV27 TGTGCCAGCAGTACCCCCAGGGAATCCAAAAACATTCAGTACTTC CASSTPRESKNIQYF
TRBJ2-7 NA 16 NA TRBV6-1 TGTGCCAGCAGTGAAGGGTTCTGGGGCACCAGGAAAGAGCAGTACTTC CASSEGFWGTRKEQYF
TRBJ1-4 NA 15 few TRBV4-2 TGTGCCAGCAGCCCTGTGGGAGGGGCCCTGGAAAAACTGTTTTTT CASSPVGGALEKLFF
TRBJ2-1 TRBD2 16 many TRBV5-5 TGTGCCAGCAGCTTGGGTCTAGCGGGAACCTACAATGGGCAGTTCTTC CASSLGLAGTYNGQFF